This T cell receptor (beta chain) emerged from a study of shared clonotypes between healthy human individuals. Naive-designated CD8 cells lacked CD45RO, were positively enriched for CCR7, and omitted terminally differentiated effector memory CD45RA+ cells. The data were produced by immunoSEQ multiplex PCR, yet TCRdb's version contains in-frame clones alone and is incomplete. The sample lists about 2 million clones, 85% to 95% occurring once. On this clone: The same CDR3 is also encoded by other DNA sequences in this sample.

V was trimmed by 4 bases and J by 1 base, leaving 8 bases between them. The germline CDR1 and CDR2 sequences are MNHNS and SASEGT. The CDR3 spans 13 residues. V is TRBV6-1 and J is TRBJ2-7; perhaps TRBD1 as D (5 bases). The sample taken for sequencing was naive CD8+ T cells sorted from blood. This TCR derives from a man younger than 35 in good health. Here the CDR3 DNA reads TGTGCCAGCAGTGTTAGGACATCCTACGAGCAGTACTTC. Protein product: CASSVRTSYEQYF.